This TCR beta chain is from a study of T cell repertoires in cytomegalovirus infection. The count of this clonotype is one. Its antigen remains unknown. TCRdb independently ran MiXCR on the reads; one entry per CDR3 protein. Of approximately 990,000 distinct CDR3 sequences listed, 31% are singletons. This CDR3 comprises 14 residues. Trimming removed 0 bases from V and 5 bases from J, with 13 bases in between. CDR1 and CDR2 from the germline V gene are DFQATT and SNEGSKA (reference sequence). The source is a human donor in good health (CMV status not recorded). Some clones in this sample may be carry-over from other donors' samples. This sample comprised cultured CD8+ T cells from PBMCs, obtained from culture after CMV antigen stimulation. The genes are TRBV20-1 and TRBJ1-1; D gene ambiguous. The CDR3: CSARDERIETEAFF. The CDR3 region has the DNA TGCAGTGCTAGAGATGAGCGCATAGAGACTGAAGCTTTCTTT.